Listed here is a single T cell receptor beta chain. Peripheral blood, about 9.7 milliliters per participant, was collected. The sample comes from a study of type 1 and type 2 diabetes patients. Turning to the study itself: From PBMCs, CD4+ and CD8+ T cells were isolated by magnetic microbeads.

Amplification started from genomic DNA. Amplification of the beta chain CDR3 used 30 forward and 13 reverse multiplex primers. MiXCR, run by TCRdb on the multiplex PCR reads, gives a single entry per CDR3 protein. Among approximately 260,000 distinct CDR3 sequences listed, around 47% were seen once. There are 14 residues in the CDR3. The germline V and J ends were trimmed by 3 bases and 5 bases, with 11 bases remaining between them. Germline CDR1 MNHEY, CDR2 SMNVEV (reference sequence). Sample: peripheral blood mononuclear cells (PBMCs). The chain joins TRBV27 to TRBJ1-5, with D possibly matching TRBD1 (5 bases). The clonotype was recovered from a man younger than 35 with type 2 diabetes. This CDR3 reads CASSLGQGYQPQHF. The CDR3 region has the DNA TGTGCCAGCAGTTTGGGGCAGGGTTATCAGCCCCAGCATTTT.